This paragraph covers one TCR beta chain sequence. The antigen is not known. This sample was taken from a study of cytomegalovirus exposure and HLA in healthy donors. V was pared by 4 bases and J by 5 bases, with 8 bases between. The CDR3 totals 12 residues. The germline V gene has CDR1 KGHSH and CDR2 LQKENI. PCR was performed using 60 Vbeta and 13 Jbeta primers. Profiled with immunoSEQ multiplex PCR; TCRdb holds only in-frame clones, not every one. This sample yields 75,000 to 95,000 clones, of which around 77% are seen a single time; 3.3% belongs to the top ten. Study observations and caveats: Presence/absence analyses assumed roughly uniform sequencing depth across donors. Clonal expansion was found to be greater in HLA-associated TCR beta chains than in equally common others in a later analysis.

V gene TRBV18 combines with J gene TRBJ2-5; the D gene is possibly TRBD2 (6 bases). The specimen sequenced was PBMCs. The TCR originated in a man aged 45-65 years in good health and CMV-seronegative. The CDR3 bases are TGTGCCAGCTCACAGGGGAGGGAGACCCAGTACTTC. Encoded protein: CASSQGRETQYF. The variable domain in full, with the rest retrieved from reference TRBV18 and TRBJ2-5, is NAGVMQNPRHLVRRRGQEARLRCSPMKGHSHVYWYRQLPEEGLKFMVYLQKENIIDESGMPKERFSAEFPKEGPSILRIQQVVRGDSAAYFCASSQGRETQYFGPGTRLLVL.